This entry lists 8 T cell receptor beta chains sequenced from one sample in a study of PD-1 blockade in classical Hodgkin lymphoma. TCRdb's table, derived via immunoSEQ multiplex PCR, lists solely in-frame clones and lacks some. The sample records about 14,000 clones, roughly 80% being singletons. Specified time point: cycle 4 day 1 (C4D1), after 6 weeks of nivolumab. Every patient was affected by relapse after autologous stem cell transplantation, while exposure to brentuximab vedotin was not uniform. The material was peripheral blood mononuclear cells (PBMCs), obtained before the fourth cycle of nivolumab. The receptors stem from a human donor with classical Hodgkin lymphoma.

This clone has just a few counts. The genes are TRBV28 and TRBJ2-2; D call uncertain. V gave up 6 bases and J gave up 5 bases, with 10 bases separating them. CDR1 is MDHEN, CDR2 SYDVKM, per germline. This CDR3 region has 13 residues. For the CDR3, the DNA is TGTGCCAGCAGCCAACAGCCAACCGGGGAGCTGTTTTTT. It encodes CASSQQPTGELFF.

The chain employs TRBV6-1 and TRBJ2-3, with 8 bases aligning to TRBD2. Germline loops: CDR1 MNHNS, CDR2 SASEGT. Losses at the gene ends were 4 bases for V and 5 bases for J; bases not matched to a gene: 14. This CDR3 contains 17 residues. The CDR3 sequence: CASSGVSGGDAGDTQYF. CDR3 bases: TGTGCCAGCAGTGGGGTTTCCGGGGGGGACGCGGGAGATACGCAGTATTTT.

This clone is categorized as medium-sized. This chain links TRBV28 with TRBJ2-1; 10 bases are shared with TRBD1. CDR1 and CDR2 (germline): MDHEN, SYDVKM. The ends lost 2 bases at V and 3 bases at J; junction bases unmatched: 10. This CDR3 has 18 residues. CDR3 coding DNA: TGTGCCAGCAGTTTACTACCACCGGGACAGGGGTACTACAATGAGCAGTTCTTC. Amino acids: CASSLLPPGQGYYNEQFF.

The chain has TRBV19 and TRBJ2-7; D is perhaps TRBD1 (6 bases). CDR1 is LNHDA and CDR2 is SQIVND in the germline V gene (reference sequence). The V and J ends lost 6 bases and 2 bases respectively, with 14 bases between them. The CDR3 is 14 residues long. CDR3 amino acids: CASSKQDRTYEQYF. CDR3 DNA: TGTGCCAGTAGCAAACAGGACAGAACCTACGAGCAGTACTTC.

The CDR3 sequence: CASSEETQYF. The CDR3, as DNA: TGTGCCAGCAGTGAAGAGACCCAGTACTTC. This chain joins TRBV6-1 and TRBJ2-5, with D unclear. Germline CDR1 is MNHNS and CDR2 is SASEGT. Deletions cut 1 base from V and 6 bases from J, with 0 bases between. The CDR3 is made up of 10 amino acids.

CDR3 DNA sequence: TGTGCCAGCAGCCCCGGGACGGTGGGACAAGAGACCCAGTACTTC. It yields the protein CASSPGTVGQETQYF. This chain links TRBV5-8 with TRBJ2-5; tentatively, D is TRBD1 or TRBD2 (5 bases each). The CDR3 covers 15 residues. CDR1 and CDR2 (germline): SGHTS, YDEGEE. V dropped 4 bases and J dropped 2 bases, with 15 bases sitting between them.

The chain joins TRBV7-9 to TRBJ1-3; D remains ambiguous. V was shortened by 11 bases and J by 4 bases, with 12 bases between the two germline ends. CDR3 size: 12 residues. Germline CDR1 is SEHNR and CDR2 is FQNEAQ (reference sequence). In DNA form, the CDR3 reads TGTGCCGCGGCCCAAGGAGGAAACACCATATATTTT. Translation gives CAAAQGGNTIYF.

The chain is built from TRBV15 and TRBJ2-4, with TRBD1 matching 8 bases. CDR3 length equals 16 residues. The germline CDR1 and CDR2 sequences are LNHNV and YYDKDF (reference sequence). The V and J ends lost 2 bases and 0 bases, in that order; junction bases with no gene match: 3. DNA of the CDR3: TGTGCCACCAGCAGAAACAGGGGGATAGCCAAAAACATTCAGTACTTC. Amino acid sequence: CATSRNRGIAKNIQYF.